The present entry profiles one TCR beta chain with its context. This sample was taken from a study of blood T cell repertoires in COVID-19. On the study more broadly: The study drew acute and convalescent COVID-19 samples from the United States, Italy and Spain.

Germline V lookup: CDR1 SNHLY, CDR2 FYNNEI. CDR3 length equals 15 residues. Trimming cost V 1 base and J 7 bases, with 14 bases left between them. In the source study's methods: Counts of nucleated cells, estimated from reference gene primer amplification, were obtained. Only in-frame clones appear in the TCRdb table, and some are missing; sequencing was by immunoSEQ multiplex PCR. That table gives V, J and clone size, and the DNA gave D and trimming. The sample has some 260,000 clones, more than 70% seen once. This clonotype was obtained from a woman aged 40-49 years who had recovered from COVID-19. This chain links TRBV2 with TRBJ1-5, with a weak D call TRBD1 (5 bases). The sequenced sample was peripheral blood. This CDR3 reads CASSEGQGARQPQHF. The CDR3, as DNA: TGTGCCAGCAGTGAAGGGCAAGGGGCACGGCAGCCCCAGCATTTT.